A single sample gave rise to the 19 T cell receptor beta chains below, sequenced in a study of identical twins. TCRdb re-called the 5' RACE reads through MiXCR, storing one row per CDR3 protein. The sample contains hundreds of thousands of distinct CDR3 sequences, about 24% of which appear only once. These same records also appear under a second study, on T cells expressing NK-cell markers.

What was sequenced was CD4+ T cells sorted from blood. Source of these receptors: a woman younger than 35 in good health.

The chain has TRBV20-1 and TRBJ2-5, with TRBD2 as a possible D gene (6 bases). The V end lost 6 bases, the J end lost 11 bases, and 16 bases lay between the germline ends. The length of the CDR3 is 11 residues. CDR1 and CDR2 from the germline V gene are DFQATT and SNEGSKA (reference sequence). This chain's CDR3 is CSANRDSRQYF. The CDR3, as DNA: TGCAGTGCCAACCGGGACTCACGGCAGTACTTC.

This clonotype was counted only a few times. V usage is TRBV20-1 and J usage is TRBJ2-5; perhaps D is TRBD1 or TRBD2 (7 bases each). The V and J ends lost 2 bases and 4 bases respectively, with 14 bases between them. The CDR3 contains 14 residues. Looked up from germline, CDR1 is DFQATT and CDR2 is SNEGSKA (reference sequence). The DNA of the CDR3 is TGCAGTGCTAGAACTACAGGGGAGGGAGAGACCCAGTACTTC. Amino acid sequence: CSARTTGEGETQYF.

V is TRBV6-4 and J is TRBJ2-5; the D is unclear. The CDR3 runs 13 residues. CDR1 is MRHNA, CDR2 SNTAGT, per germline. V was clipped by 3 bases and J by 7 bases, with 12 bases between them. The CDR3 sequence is CASSESLVGTQYF. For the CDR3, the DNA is TGTGCCAGCAGTGAGTCCCTGGTGGGGACCCAGTACTTC.

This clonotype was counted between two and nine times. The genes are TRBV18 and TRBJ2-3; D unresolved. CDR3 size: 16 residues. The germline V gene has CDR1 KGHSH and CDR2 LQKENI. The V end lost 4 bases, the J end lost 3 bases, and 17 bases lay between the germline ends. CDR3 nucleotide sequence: TGTGCCAGCTCACAAAACCGACCGCAGTCTACAGATACGCAGTATTTT. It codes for CASSQNRPQSTDTQYF.

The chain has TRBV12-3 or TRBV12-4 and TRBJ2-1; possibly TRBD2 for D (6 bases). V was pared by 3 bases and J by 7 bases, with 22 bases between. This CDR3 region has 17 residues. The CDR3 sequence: CASSFTLAFGSGNEQFF. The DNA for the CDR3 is TGTGCCAGCAGTTTTACACTAGCTTTTGGTTCAGGGAATGAGCAGTTCTTC.

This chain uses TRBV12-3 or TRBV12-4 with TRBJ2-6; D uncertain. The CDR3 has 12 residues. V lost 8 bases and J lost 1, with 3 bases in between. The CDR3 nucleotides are TGTGCCAGCGGATCTGGGGCCAACGTCCTGACTTTC. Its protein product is CASGSGANVLTF.

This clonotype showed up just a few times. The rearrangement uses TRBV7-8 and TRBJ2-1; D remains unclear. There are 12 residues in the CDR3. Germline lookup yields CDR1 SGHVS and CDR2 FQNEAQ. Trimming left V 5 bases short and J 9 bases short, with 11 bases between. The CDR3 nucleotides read TGTGCCAGCAGCCCCCGTGAGCTTGAGCAGTTCTTC. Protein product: CASSPRELEQFF.

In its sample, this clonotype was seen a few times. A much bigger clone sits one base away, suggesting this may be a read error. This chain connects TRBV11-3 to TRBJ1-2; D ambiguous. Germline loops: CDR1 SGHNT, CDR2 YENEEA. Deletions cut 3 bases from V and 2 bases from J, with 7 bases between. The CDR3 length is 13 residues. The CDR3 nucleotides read TGTGCCAGCAGCTTTACAGAGAACTATGGCTACACCTTC. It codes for CASSFTENYGYTF.

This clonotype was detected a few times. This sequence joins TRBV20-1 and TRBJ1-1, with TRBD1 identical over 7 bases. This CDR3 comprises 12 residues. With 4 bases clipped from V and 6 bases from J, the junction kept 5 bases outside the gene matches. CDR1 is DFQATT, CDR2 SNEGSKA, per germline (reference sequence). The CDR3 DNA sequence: TGCAGTGCTAATCGCAGGGGGTCTGAAGCTTTCTTT. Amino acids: CSANRRGSEAFF.

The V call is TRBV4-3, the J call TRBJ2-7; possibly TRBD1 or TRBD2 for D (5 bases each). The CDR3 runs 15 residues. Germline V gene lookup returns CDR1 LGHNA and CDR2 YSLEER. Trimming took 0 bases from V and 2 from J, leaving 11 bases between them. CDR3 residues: CASSQETGTAYEQYF. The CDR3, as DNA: TGCGCCAGCAGCCAAGAGACCGGGACCGCCTACGAGCAGTACTTC.

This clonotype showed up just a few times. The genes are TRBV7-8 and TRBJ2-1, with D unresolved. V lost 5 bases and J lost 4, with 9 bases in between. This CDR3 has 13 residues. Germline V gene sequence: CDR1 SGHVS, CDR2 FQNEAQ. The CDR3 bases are TGTGCCAGCAGCCCGACTTTTTACAATGAGCAGTTCTTC. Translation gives CASSPTFYNEQFF.

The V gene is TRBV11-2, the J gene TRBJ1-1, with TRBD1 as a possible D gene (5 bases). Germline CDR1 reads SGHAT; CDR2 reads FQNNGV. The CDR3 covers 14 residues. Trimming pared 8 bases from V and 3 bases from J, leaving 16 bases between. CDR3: CASSGSGSHTEAFF. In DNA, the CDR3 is TGTGCCAGCTCTGGATCAGGGAGTCACACTGAAGCTTTCTTT.

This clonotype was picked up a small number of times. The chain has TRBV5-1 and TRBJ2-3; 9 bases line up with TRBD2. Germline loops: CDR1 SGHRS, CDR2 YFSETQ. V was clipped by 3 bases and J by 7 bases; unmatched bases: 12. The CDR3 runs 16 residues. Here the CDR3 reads CASSWGDSGSMNTQYF. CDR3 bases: TGCGCCAGCAGCTGGGGGGATAGCGGGAGTATGAATACGCAGTATTTT.

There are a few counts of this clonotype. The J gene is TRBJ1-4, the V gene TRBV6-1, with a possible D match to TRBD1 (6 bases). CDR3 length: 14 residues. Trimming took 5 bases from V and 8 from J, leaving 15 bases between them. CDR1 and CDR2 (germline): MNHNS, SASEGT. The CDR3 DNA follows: TGTGCCAGCAGTCTCACAGGGTTTGGGGAAAAACTGTTTTTT. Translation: CASSLTGFGEKLFF.

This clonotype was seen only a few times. The CDR3 reads CASSYSQEDTQYF. The CDR3 bases are TGTGCCAGCAGTTACAGCCAGGAAGATACGCAGTATTTT. This rearrangement joins TRBV12-3 or TRBV12-4 to TRBJ2-3; D gene uncertain. This CDR3 comprises 13 residues. V was shortened by 4 bases and J by 5 bases, with 10 bases between the two germline ends.

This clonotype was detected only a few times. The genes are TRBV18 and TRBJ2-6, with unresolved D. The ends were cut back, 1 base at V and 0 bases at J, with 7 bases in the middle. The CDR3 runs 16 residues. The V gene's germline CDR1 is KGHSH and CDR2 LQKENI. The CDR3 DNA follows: TGTGCCAGCTCACCACGTGACAACTCTGGGGCCAACGTCCTGACTTTC. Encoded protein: CASSPRDNSGANVLTF.

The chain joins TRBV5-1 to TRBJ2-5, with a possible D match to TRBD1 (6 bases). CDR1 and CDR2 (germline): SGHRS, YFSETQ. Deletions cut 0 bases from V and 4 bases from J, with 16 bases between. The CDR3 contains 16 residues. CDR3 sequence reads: CASSLAHRVNGETQYF. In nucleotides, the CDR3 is TGCGCCAGCAGCTTGGCCCACAGGGTGAACGGAGAGACCCAGTACTTC.

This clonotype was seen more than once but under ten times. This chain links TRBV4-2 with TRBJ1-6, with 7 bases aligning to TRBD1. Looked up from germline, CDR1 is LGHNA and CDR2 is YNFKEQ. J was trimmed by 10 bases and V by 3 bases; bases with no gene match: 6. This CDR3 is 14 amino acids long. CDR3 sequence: CASSQRQGHSPLHF. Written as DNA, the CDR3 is TGTGCCAGCAGCCAGAGACAGGGACACTCACCCCTCCACTTT.

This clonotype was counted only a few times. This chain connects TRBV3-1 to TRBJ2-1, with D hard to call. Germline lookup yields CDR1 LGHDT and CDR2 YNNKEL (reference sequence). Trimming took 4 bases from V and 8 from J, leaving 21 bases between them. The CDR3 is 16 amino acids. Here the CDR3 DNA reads TGTGCCAGCAGCCCAAACATCCGGCCAGGACCTTATGAGCAGTTCTTC. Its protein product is CASSPNIRPGPYEQFF.